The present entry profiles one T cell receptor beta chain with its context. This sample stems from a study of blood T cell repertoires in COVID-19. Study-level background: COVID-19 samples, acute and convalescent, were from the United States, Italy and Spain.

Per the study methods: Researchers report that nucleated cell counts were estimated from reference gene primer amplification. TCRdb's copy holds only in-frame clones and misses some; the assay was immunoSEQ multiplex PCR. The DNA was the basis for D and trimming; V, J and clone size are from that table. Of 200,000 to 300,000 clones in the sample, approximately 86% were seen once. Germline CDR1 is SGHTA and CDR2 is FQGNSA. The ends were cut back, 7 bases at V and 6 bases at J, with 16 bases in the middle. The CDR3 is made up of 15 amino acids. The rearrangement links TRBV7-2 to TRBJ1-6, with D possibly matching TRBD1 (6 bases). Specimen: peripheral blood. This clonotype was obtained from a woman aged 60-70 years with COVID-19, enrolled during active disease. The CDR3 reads CASTGLGAGNSPLHF. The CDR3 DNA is TGTGCCAGCACCGGGCTGGGGGCTGGTAATTCACCCCTCCACTTT.